The 12 T cell receptor beta chains reported below all come from one sample, sequenced in a study of T-cell reconstitution after alpha-beta-depleted transplantation in children. Library preparation (for TCRbeta) was performed with unique molecular identifiers. MiXCR was run by TCRdb on the PCR reads, yielding one entry per CDR3 protein. The data show 250,000 to 400,000 distinct CDR3 sequences, roughly 25% seen once. The source material was PBMCs, mostly from graft donor cells, sampled 180 days after TCRalphabeta/CD19-depleted stem cell transplant. The source of these receptors is a male patient aged 10 to 17 who had a stem cell transplant for acute lymphoblastic leukemia, so the T cells may come from the graft donor.

This clonotype turned up a few times. The gene calls are TRBV9 and TRBJ2-1, with TRBD2 matching over 12 bases. The CDR3 length is 14 residues. After removal of 4 bases from V and 8 bases from J, the junction contained 4 bases not matched to a gene. Germline V gene lookup returns CDR1 SGDLS and CDR2 YYNGEE. The CDR3 DNA reads as TGTGCCAGCAGCCTAGCGGGAGGGCCACATGAGCAGTTCTTC. This translates into CASSLAGGPHEQFF.

At least ten counts were recorded for this clonotype. The chain employs TRBV7-9 and TRBJ2-3; D call uncertain. The V end lost 7 bases, the J end lost 2 bases, and 13 bases lay between the germline ends. Germline V gene lookup returns CDR1 SEHNR and CDR2 FQNEAQ (reference sequence). This CDR3 is built from 14 residues. CDR3 region: CASTTTFHTDTQYF. The CDR3 nucleotides read TGTGCCAGCACAACAACGTTTCACACAGATACGCAGTATTTT.

The rearrangement uses TRBV6-1 and TRBJ1-3, with a possible D match to TRBD1 (5 bases). This CDR3 is built from 13 residues. The germline CDR1 and CDR2 sequences are MNHNS and SASEGT. The V end was cut by 3 bases, the J end by 8 bases, with 11 bases between. In DNA, the CDR3 is TGTGCCAGCAGTGATTGGGGGGTCGACACCATATATTTT. Amino acids: CASSDWGVDTIYF.

This clonotype showed up just a few times. This sequence joins TRBV7-2 and TRBJ2-7; 7 nucleotides agree with TRBD1. This CDR3 region has 14 residues. Germline CDR1 is SGHTA and CDR2 is FQGNSA. V shed 5 bases and J 3 bases; nucleotides not matched to a gene: 7. In nucleotides, the CDR3 is TGTGCCAGCAGCGCAGGGGGACCCTACTACGAGCAGTACTTC. Amino acid sequence: CASSAGGPYYEQYF.

There are a few counts of this clonotype. The V gene is TRBV6-1, the J gene TRBJ2-7, with a possible D match to TRBD1 (5 bases). The germline V gene encodes CDR1 MNHNS and CDR2 SASEGT. Trimming removed 5 bases from V and 4 bases from J, with 12 bases in between. This CDR3 region has 13 residues. Written as DNA, the CDR3 is TGTGCCAGCAGTCCCCAGACAGCTTACGAGCAGTACTTC. Translation: CASSPQTAYEQYF.

This clonotype has more than one count but fewer than ten. The chain links TRBV9 to TRBJ2-5; D is possibly TRBD1 (5 bases). The CDR3 covers 15 residues. Germline CDR1 SGDLS, CDR2 YYNGEE. Trimming took 2 bases from V and 1 from J, leaving 12 bases between them. The CDR3 coding sequence is TGTGCCAGCAGCGTGGGCAGGGCGACCCAAGAGACCCAGTACTTC. Translation gives CASSVGRATQETQYF.

The chain recombines TRBV10-3 with TRBJ2-4; 11 bases are shared with TRBD2. CDR1 and CDR2 from the germline V gene are ENHRY and SYGVKD. The V segment lost 6 bases and the J segment 6 bases; nucleotides outside the gene matches: 13. The CDR3 covers 17 residues. CDR3 amino acids: CAISAGTSGVGVNIQYF. CDR3 DNA sequence: TGTGCCATCAGCGCCGGGACTAGCGGAGTTGGGGTAAACATTCAGTACTTC.

The chain uses TRBV11-3 and TRBJ2-2; weak D call: TRBD1 (5 bases). The CDR3 has 14 amino acids. V was cut by 6 bases and J by 1 base, with 9 bases left in between. Germline CDR1 is SGHNT and CDR2 is YENEEA. CDR3 residues: CASRLTVNTGELFF. Written as DNA, the CDR3 is TGTGCCAGCAGGTTGACAGTGAACACCGGGGAGCTGTTTTTT.

The chain links TRBV5-1 to TRBJ2-1; 8 bases match TRBD2. With 4 bases clipped from V and 3 bases from J, the junction kept 6 bases outside the gene matches. The CDR3 is made up of 15 amino acids. Germline loops: CDR1 SGHRS, CDR2 YFSETQ. DNA for the CDR3: TGCGCCAGCAGCCCGGAGCGGGGGCACTACAATGAGCAGTTCTTC. It yields the protein CASSPERGHYNEQFF.

This clonotype was observed a handful of times. This chain joins TRBV20-1 and TRBJ2-5; TRBD2 matches 7 bases. This CDR3 has 15 residues. Germline V gives CDR1 DFQATT, CDR2 SNEGSKA (reference sequence). The ends lost 0 bases at V and 4 bases at J; junction bases unmatched: 8. The CDR3 loop reads CSAREGSGRGETQYF. In DNA form, the CDR3 reads TGCAGTGCTAGAGAGGGTAGCGGGCGTGGAGAGACCCAGTACTTC.

This clonotype was counted between two and nine times. The chain links TRBV6-1 to TRBJ2-3, with TRBD2 matching over 7 bases. CDR3 length: 16 amino acids. Germline lookup yields CDR1 MNHNS and CDR2 SASEGT. Trimming removed 6 bases from V and 0 bases from J; junction bases left unmatched: 9. CDR3 sequence (DNA): TGTGCCAGCAGGCAGCGGACTAGAGATAGCACAGATACGCAGTATTTT. Translating gives CASRQRTRDSTDTQYF.

In this sample, this clonotype turned up a few times. The V and J genes are TRBV7-3 and TRBJ2-2, with 10 bases lining up with TRBD2. J gave up 7 bases and V 1 base, and 12 bases lay outside the gene matches. CDR1 SGHTA and CDR2 FQGTGA come from the germline V gene. The CDR3 extends over 18 amino acids. CDR3 sequence: CASSLNSASGRWGGELFF. The CDR3 nucleotides are TGTGCCAGCAGCTTAAACTCCGCTAGCGGGAGATGGGGCGGGGAGCTGTTTTTT.